The clone carrying this T cell receptor beta chain was seen many times. Amplification yielded TCR beta CDR3 regions, with RNA transcripts as the source. Primed by the HTBI set, a first-round RT-PCR was run on the TCR CDR3. TCRdb reprocessed the multiplex PCR reads with MiXCR, giving one entry per CDR3 protein. There are 250,000 or so distinct CDR3 sequences in the sample; over 15% occur only once, and 25% to 30% lies in the top ten. The data stem from a study of T cells in Graves' hyperthyroidism and ophthalmopathy. Looking at the study overall: At initial diagnosis, before any treatment had begun, peripheral blood was obtained.

Germline lookup yields CDR1 MNHEY and CDR2 SVGAGI. V was cut by 0 bases and J by 6 bases, with 11 bases left in between. The CDR3 covers 15 residues. This clonotype was sampled from a woman aged 18-35 years with Graves' ophthalmopathy. The rearrangement links TRBV6-5 to TRBJ2-2; the D gene is possibly TRBD1 (5 bases). The specimen sequenced was blood. CDR3 region: CASSYSSGKAGELFF. The CDR3 DNA is TGTGCCAGCAGTTACTCTTCAGGGAAGGCCGGGGAGCTGTTTTTT.